A single sample is the source of the 23 T cell receptor beta chains below, sequenced in a study of OX40 agonist ivuxolimab in advanced cancers. TCRdb keeps only in-frame clones here, not all; method: immunoSEQ multiplex PCR. The profile covers tens of thousands of clones, with 92% appearing a single time and 2.5% to 3% taken by the ten largest. The specimen was CD4+ or CD8+ T cells sorted from blood, collected in a trial of the OX40 agonist ivuxolimab. These receptors were obtained from an adult with an advanced solid tumor such as melanoma, head and neck, liver or kidney cancer.

V gene TRBV4-2 combines with J gene TRBJ2-3; D is uncertain. The length of the CDR3 is 15 residues. Looked up from germline, CDR1 is LGHNA and CDR2 is YNFKEQ. V lost 5 bases and J lost 0, with 12 bases in between. CDR3 amino acids: CASSATYSSTDTQYF. CDR3 DNA: TGTGCCAGCAGCGCGACTTACTCTAGCACAGATACGCAGTATTTT.

In DNA form, the CDR3 reads TGTGCCAGTGGTGAGGCTAATTCGGGGGATACGCAGTATTTT. Translating it yields CASGEANSGDTQYF. V and J are TRBV18 and TRBJ2-3; possible D gene TRBD2, 5 bases. The CDR3 consists of 14 residues. Deletions cut 9 bases from V and 6 bases from J, with 19 bases between. Looked up from germline, CDR1 is KGHSH and CDR2 is LQKENI.

The rearrangement links TRBV5-1 to TRBJ2-5; no reliable D call. The CDR3 runs 13 residues. Germline CDR1 reads SGHRS; CDR2 reads YFSETQ. Trimming pared 1 base from V and 3 bases from J, leaving 7 bases between. Here the CDR3 reads CASSLYKEETQYF. In nucleotides, the CDR3 is TGCGCCAGCAGCTTGTACAAAGAAGAGACCCAGTACTTC.

V gene TRBV5-1 combines with J gene TRBJ1-2, with 7 bases identical to TRBD1. Germline CDR1 reads SGHRS; CDR2 reads YFSETQ. This CDR3 comprises 12 residues. J gave up 7 bases and V 4 bases, and 4 bases lay outside the gene matches. CDR3 sequence (DNA): TGCGCCAGCAGCCCGGAGGGGGCTGGCTACACCTTC. It translates to CASSPEGAGYTF.

The chain uses TRBV18 and TRBJ1-4; D call uncertain. V lost 5 bases to trimming and J lost 6 bases, with 7 bases between them. The CDR3 consists of 12 residues. The germline V gene has CDR1 KGHSH and CDR2 LQKENI. CDR3 region: CASSGSDEKLFF. The CDR3 region has the DNA TGTGCCAGCTCAGGGTCGGATGAAAAACTGTTTTTT.

This clone has a handful of counts. The V gene is TRBV2, the J gene TRBJ1-6; D is undetermined. Germline CDR1 reads SNHLY; CDR2 reads FYNNEI. This CDR3 is 12 amino acids long. Trimming shortened V by 3 bases and J by 11 bases, and 8 bases separated the two germline ends. This chain's CDR3 is CASSDYGPPLHF. In nucleotides, the CDR3 is TGTGCCAGCAGTGATTACGGGCCACCCCTCCACTTT.

The chain links TRBV10-3 to TRBJ2-3; D uncertain. CDR1 is ENHRY and CDR2 is SYGVKD in the germline V gene. This CDR3 spans 10 amino acids. V gave up 8 bases and J gave up 5 bases, with 5 bases separating them. The DNA for the CDR3 is TGTGCCATCGGCGGAGATACGCAGTATTTT. This sequence encodes CAIGGDTQYF.

Remarks on this clone: Other DNA variants within this sample encode the same CDR3. The CDR3 bases are TGCGCCAGCAGTTGGACAGGGGGAGAGACCCAGTACTTC. Its translation: CASSWTGGETQYF. This rearrangement joins TRBV5-1 to TRBJ2-5; 10 bases are a match to TRBD1. Germline V gene lookup returns CDR1 SGHRS and CDR2 YFSETQ. CDR3 length: 13 residues. J was trimmed by 4 bases and V by 5 bases; bases with no gene match: 2.

The J gene is TRBJ2-1, the V gene TRBV29-1; a weak D match, TRBD1 (5 bases). Germline V CDR1 and CDR2: SQVTM, ANQGSEA. The CDR3 runs 13 residues. V lost 7 bases and J lost 3, with 13 bases in between. CDR3 bases: TGCAGCGGAAGGGGCCGGAACTACAATGAGCAGTTCTTC. Residues: CSGRGRNYNEQFF.

V is TRBV6-4 and J is TRBJ2-5; no reliable D call. Per germline, CDR1 MRHNA and CDR2 SNTAGT. Trimming removed 9 bases from V and 5 bases from J, with 4 bases in between. The CDR3 covers 9 residues. CDR3 nucleotide sequence: TGTGCCAGTGGGGAGACCCAGTACTTC. Translation gives CASGETQYF.

The CDR3 sequence: CASSSGTSGSTDTQYF. The CDR3 nucleotides are TGTGCCAGCAGCTCCGGGACTAGCGGCTCCACAGATACGCAGTATTTT. This chain links TRBV7-2 with TRBJ2-3, with 11 bases fitting TRBD2. The CDR3 runs 16 residues. Germline CDR1 is SGHTA and CDR2 is FQGNSA. V trimming: 4 bases; J trimming: 2 bases; junction bases outside the gene matches: 5.

Remarks on this clone: Other nucleotide sequences in the sample specify the same CDR3. This chain uses TRBV19 with TRBJ1-3; 12 nucleotides line up with TRBD1. The CDR3 has 14 residues. Trimming took 5 bases from V and 7 from J; bases not matched to a gene: 3. Germline values: CDR1 LNHDA, CDR2 SQIVND (reference sequence). DNA for the CDR3: TGTGCCAGTAGTCCCGGGACAGGGGGCAACACCATATATTTT. Amino acid sequence: CASSPGTGGNTIYF.

The chain has TRBV15 and TRBJ2-1; a weak D match, TRBD2 (6 bases). The germline CDR1 and CDR2 sequences are LNHNV and YYDKDF (reference sequence). The CDR3 has 15 residues. V shed 1 base and J shed 9 bases, with 16 bases lying between them. Written as DNA, the CDR3 is TGTGCCACCAGCAGAGCGTACCGGGAGATGGGTGAGCAGTTCTTC. Translated, it gives CATSRAYREMGEQFF. Looking up the rest from reference TRBV15 and TRBJ2-1 gives the full variable domain: DAMVIQNPRYQVTQFGKPVTLSCSQTLNHNVMYWYQQKSSQAPKLLFHYYDKDFNNEADTPDNFQSRRPNTSFCFLDIRSPGLGDTAMYLCATSRAYREMGEQFFGPGTRLTVL.

V and J are TRBV6-6 and TRBJ2-3; no clear D. V dropped 4 bases and J dropped 1 base, with 9 bases sitting between them. Germline-derived CDR1 and CDR2 are MNHNY and SVGAGI (reference sequence). The CDR3 consists of 14 residues. In DNA form, the CDR3 reads TGTGCCAGCAGTTTCCTGCTGGGCACAGATACGCAGTATTTT. Encoded protein: CASSFLLGTDTQYF.

The rearrangement links TRBV5-1 to TRBJ2-7, with a weak D call TRBD1 (5 bases). Germline V lookup: CDR1 SGHRS, CDR2 YFSETQ. CDR3 size: 15 residues. Trimming pared 0 bases from V and 5 bases from J, leaving 15 bases between. The DNA of the CDR3 is TGCGCCAGCAGCTTGGATTGGCAGGGATGGGACGAGCAGTACTTC. This gives the protein CASSLDWQGWDEQYF.

A few counts support this clone. This chain links TRBV28 with TRBJ1-2; possibly TRBD1 for D (5 bases). Germline V CDR1 and CDR2: MDHEN, SYDVKM. The CDR3 runs 11 residues. The V end was cut by 5 bases, the J end by 8 bases, with 9 bases between. CDR3 protein: CASSLGVGYTF. CDR3 coding DNA: TGTGCCAGCAGTCTAGGGGTGGGCTACACCTTC.

The chain links TRBV6-1 to TRBJ1-2, with 7 bases matching TRBD1. Germline CDR1 and CDR2: MNHNS and SASEGT. This CDR3 comprises 15 residues. V gave up 7 bases and J gave up 3 bases; unmatched junction bases: 11. Written as DNA, the CDR3 is TGTGCCAGCAATATCCGACAGGGAGGGTACTATGGCTACACCTTC. Translation gives CASNIRQGGYYGYTF.

The chain uses TRBV29-1 and TRBJ1-2; possibly TRBD1 for D (5 bases). The CDR3 is 17 residues long. V was trimmed by 3 bases and J by 0 bases, leaving 20 bases between them. Germline CDR1 is SQVTM and CDR2 is ANQGSEA. Written as DNA, the CDR3 is TGCAGCGTTGAGCGAATTTACAGGTCCCACCCTAACTATGGCTACACCTTC. Translating gives CSVERIYRSHPNYGYTF.

CDR3 coding DNA: TGTGCCAGCAGCGTAGCGGGAGGGCCGGATACGCAGTATTTT. It translates to CASSVAGGPDTQYF. This chain uses TRBV9 with TRBJ2-3, with 8 bases that match TRBD2. Germline loops: CDR1 SGDLS, CDR2 YYNGEE. The CDR3 extends over 14 amino acids. Trimming took 0 bases from V and 6 from J; bases not matched to a gene: 3.

The chain recombines TRBV19 with TRBJ1-2; 7 positions match TRBD1. The CDR3 length is 14 residues. Per germline, CDR1 LNHDA and CDR2 SQIVND (reference sequence). V lost 3 bases, J lost 8 bases, and 9 bases stayed unmatched. CDR3 loop: CASSIKQGERGYTF. The CDR3 coding sequence is TGTGCCAGTAGTATCAAGCAGGGGGAACGAGGCTACACCTTC.

The chain couples TRBV7-8 to TRBJ1-5; no definite D call. Germline loops: CDR1 SGHVS, CDR2 FQNEAQ. Between the trimmed V and J ends, which lost 2 bases and 2 bases, there was a span of 25 bases. The CDR3 is made up of 20 amino acids. The CDR3 region is CASSLWSPRYDIWGNQPQHF. In DNA form, the CDR3 reads TGTGCCAGCAGCTTATGGTCTCCACGATACGATATCTGGGGCAATCAGCCCCAGCATTTT. The complete variable domain, with remaining parts taken from reference TRBV7-8 and TRBJ1-5, reads GAGVSQSPRYKVAKRGQDVALRCDPISGHVSLFWYQQALGQGPEFLTYFQNEAQLDKSGLPSDRFFAERPEGSVSTLKIQRTQQEDSAVYLCASSLWSPRYDIWGNQPQHFGDGTRLSIL.

The chain uses TRBV28 and TRBJ2-3, with D possibly TRBD1 on 6 matching bases. CDR1 and CDR2 (germline): MDHEN, SYDVKM. V dropped 6 bases and J dropped 0 bases, with 10 bases sitting between them. There are 14 residues in the CDR3. The CDR3 loop reads CASRWDISTDTQYF. CDR3 DNA sequence: TGTGCCAGCAGATGGGACATTAGCACAGATACGCAGTATTTT.

The chain combines TRBV7-9 with TRBJ2-7; 7 bases are a match to TRBD1. The CDR3 covers 18 residues. CDR1 and CDR2 (germline): SEHNR, FQNEAQ (reference sequence). V lost 5 bases to trimming and J lost 1 base; unmatched junction nucleotides: 17. This CDR3 is CASSPITSTGMRSYEQYF. The CDR3 DNA follows: TGTGCCAGCAGCCCTATTACTTCGACAGGGATGAGGTCCTACGAGCAGTACTTC.